Presented here are 17 T cell receptor beta chains from one specimen sequenced in a study of control samples from healthy donors and cancer patients. Produced via immunoSEQ multiplex PCR; TCRdb's table is partial and in-frame only. The table includes just over 30,000 clones, roughly 94% detected once. The sequenced material came from blood. These receptors were taken from a man between 60 and 75 years old in good health.

J is TRBJ2-7 and V is TRBV6-2 or TRBV6-3; 9 bases fit TRBD2. CDR1 is MNHEY and CDR2 is SVGEGT in the germline V gene. Trimming took 0 bases from V and 2 from J; bases not matched to a gene: 5. The CDR3 extends over 16 amino acids. In DNA, the CDR3 is TGTGCCAGCAGTTACTCTCCTAGCGGGGACACCTACGAGCAGTACTTC. Translating it yields CASSYSPSGDTYEQYF.

The chain couples TRBV7-2 to TRBJ2-1; perhaps TRBD1 as D (5 bases). Germline CDR1 and CDR2: SGHTA and FQGNSA. V was pared by 5 bases and J by 0 bases, with 11 bases between. The CDR3 has 15 amino acids. In nucleotides, the CDR3 is TGTGCCAGCAGCGGCAGGGTGCACTCCTACAATGAGCAGTTCTTC. It yields the protein CASSGRVHSYNEQFF.

The V and J genes are TRBV6-6 and TRBJ2-1, with a tentative D call TRBD1 (6 bases). CDR3 length: 13 amino acids. Germline V gene sequence: CDR1 MNHNY, CDR2 SVGAGI (reference sequence). V lost 7 bases to trimming and J lost 5 bases, with 12 bases between them. The CDR3 is CASNPQGDNEQFF. The CDR3 region has the DNA TGTGCCAGCAATCCACAGGGAGACAATGAGCAGTTCTTC.

The rearrangement joins TRBV15 to TRBJ1-3; perhaps TRBD1 as D (5 bases). CDR1 and CDR2 (germline): LNHNV, YYDKDF (reference sequence). V lost 0 bases and J 0 bases, leaving 12 bases between the germline ends. This CDR3 has 17 amino acids. This CDR3 is CATSRDLPGRSGNTIYF. The CDR3 DNA is TGTGCCACCAGCAGAGATCTACCAGGGCGCTCTGGAAACACCATATATTTT.

The chain is built from TRBV12-5 and TRBJ2-1; 10 nucleotides line up with TRBD1. Germline trimming cut 5 bases from V and 2 bases from J; bases unmatched to any gene: 6. CDR1 is LGHNT, CDR2 FRNRAP, per germline. This CDR3 has 16 residues. CDR3 DNA sequence: TGTGCTAGTGGTCCCGACGGGACAGGGGCCTACAATGAGCAGTTCTTC. It is translated as CASGPDGTGAYNEQFF.

In this sample, this clone turned up a few times. V is TRBV6-5 and J is TRBJ1-3; D remains ambiguous. CDR3 size: 16 residues. Germline V gene sequence: CDR1 MNHEY, CDR2 SVGAGI. Trimming cost V 2 bases and J 0 bases, with 11 bases left between them. CDR3 region: CASSYGLTSSGNTIYF. CDR3 DNA sequence: TGTGCCAGCAGTTACGGCCTCACCTCCTCTGGAAACACCATATATTTT.

The gene calls are TRBV5-5 and TRBJ1-2; D perhaps matches TRBD1 (6 bases). CDR1 is SGHKS, CDR2 YYEKEE, per germline (reference sequence). V lost 0 bases and J lost 4, with 13 bases in between. The CDR3 is made up of 15 amino acids. The CDR3 DNA is TGTGCCAGCAGCTTGGACAGGGTGAGCTTCTATGGCTACACCTTC. It translates to CASSLDRVSFYGYTF. The full variable domain, completed using reference TRBV5-5 and TRBJ1-2, is DAGVTQSPTHLIKTRGQQVTLRCSPISGHKSVSWYQQVLGQGPQFIFQYYEKEERGRGNFPDRFSARQFPNYSSELNVNALLLGDSALYLCASSLDRVSFYGYTFGSGTRLTVV.

This sequence joins TRBV28 and TRBJ2-7, with TRBD1 identical over 8 bases. The CDR3 totals 13 residues. Germline V gene sequence: CDR1 MDHEN, CDR2 SYDVKM. With 7 bases clipped from V and 3 bases from J, the junction kept 5 bases outside the gene matches. CDR3 coding DNA: TGTGCCAGCACAGGGGGCCCAATCTACGAGCAGTACTTC. It is translated as CASTGGPIYEQYF.

The chain has TRBV5-1 and TRBJ2-7; D is perhaps TRBD1 or TRBD2 (5 bases each). CDR1 is SGHRS, CDR2 YFSETQ, per germline. Trimming cost V 0 bases and J 0 bases, with 10 bases left between them. The CDR3 sequence is 15 residues long. The CDR3 is CASSLGGDFSYEQYF. The DNA of the CDR3 is TGCGCCAGCAGCTTGGGAGGGGATTTCTCCTACGAGCAGTACTTC.

The chain recombines TRBV29-1 with TRBJ1-6, with a weak D call TRBD1 (5 bases). This CDR3 has 11 residues. Germline V lookup: CDR1 SQVTM, CDR2 ANQGSEA. The V end lost 4 bases, the J end lost 14 bases, and 12 bases lay between the germline ends. CDR3 amino acids: CSVVQGITLHF. The CDR3 region has the DNA TGCAGCGTTGTCCAGGGAATTACCCTCCACTTT.

The J gene is TRBJ1-5, the V gene TRBV28; maybe TRBD1 (6 bases). Germline loops: CDR1 MDHEN, CDR2 SYDVKM. V was pared by 3 bases and J by 1 base, with 10 bases between. This CDR3 spans 15 amino acids. CDR3 DNA sequence: TGTGCCAGCAGTTTGCCTGGACAGAGCAATCAGCCCCAGCATTTT. This encodes CASSLPGQSNQPQHF.

This clone has a single count. The rearrangement uses TRBV11-3 and TRBJ2-5; possibly TRBD2 for D (5 bases). This CDR3 comprises 14 residues. Trimming shortened V by 5 bases and J by 2 bases, and 12 bases separated the two germline ends. Germline V lookup: CDR1 SGHNT, CDR2 YENEEA. The chain's CDR3 is CASSRDGGQETQYF. The CDR3 DNA reads as TGTGCCAGCAGCCGAGACGGAGGACAAGAGACCCAGTACTTC. Full variable domain (outside the CDR3, taken from reference TRBV11-3 and TRBJ2-5): EAGVVQSPRYKIIEKKQPVAFWCNPISGHNTLYWYLQNLGQGPELLIRYENEEAVDDSQLPKDRFSAERLKGVDSTLKIQPAELGDSAVYLCASSRDGGQETQYFGPGTRLLVL.

The chain combines TRBV7-2 with TRBJ1-1, with 7 bases identical to TRBD1. The CDR3 sequence is 13 residues long. In germline, CDR1 is SGHTA, CDR2 FQGNSA. The V and J ends lost 5 bases and 5 bases, in that order; junction bases with no gene match: 5. The CDR3 DNA sequence: TGTGCCAGCAGCCTTACAGGGGTTACTGAAGCTTTCTTT. It encodes CASSLTGVTEAFF.

J is TRBJ1-1 and V is TRBV29-1, with D perhaps TRBD1 (5 bases). Germline V CDR1 and CDR2: SQVTM, ANQGSEA. With 7 bases removed from V and 5 bases from J, the gap between germline ends came to 11 bases. The CDR3 sequence is 11 residues long. The CDR3: CSAVWGTEAFF. The CDR3 nucleotides read TGCAGCGCCGTATGGGGGACTGAAGCTTTCTTT.

This chain links TRBV5-1 with TRBJ2-4; 10 bases match TRBD2. The CDR3 loop spans 15 amino acids. Germline V gives CDR1 SGHRS, CDR2 YFSETQ. The V segment lost 4 bases and the J segment 6 bases; nucleotides outside the gene matches: 7. CDR3 region: CASSERGGQGNIQYF. For the CDR3, the DNA is TGCGCCAGCAGCGAGCGGGGGGGCCAAGGAAACATTCAGTACTTC.

The V call is TRBV27, the J call TRBJ1-1; weak D call: TRBD1 (5 bases). There are 15 residues in the CDR3. V lost 4 bases and J lost 1, with 13 bases in between. In germline, CDR1 is MNHEY, CDR2 SMNVEV (reference sequence). Here the CDR3 DNA reads TGTGCCAGCAGTTCCTCAGGGAGGGGGAACACTGAAGCTTTCTTT. It is translated as CASSSSGRGNTEAFF.

V is TRBV11-2 and J is TRBJ1-4; 9 bases map to TRBD1. Germline V lookup: CDR1 SGHAT, CDR2 FQNNGV. The CDR3 spans 14 residues. Trimming cost V 4 bases and J 8 bases; bases outside gene matches: 5. The CDR3 is CASSSGQGGEKLFF. For the CDR3, the DNA is TGTGCCAGCAGCTCGGGACAGGGAGGAGAAAAACTGTTTTTT.